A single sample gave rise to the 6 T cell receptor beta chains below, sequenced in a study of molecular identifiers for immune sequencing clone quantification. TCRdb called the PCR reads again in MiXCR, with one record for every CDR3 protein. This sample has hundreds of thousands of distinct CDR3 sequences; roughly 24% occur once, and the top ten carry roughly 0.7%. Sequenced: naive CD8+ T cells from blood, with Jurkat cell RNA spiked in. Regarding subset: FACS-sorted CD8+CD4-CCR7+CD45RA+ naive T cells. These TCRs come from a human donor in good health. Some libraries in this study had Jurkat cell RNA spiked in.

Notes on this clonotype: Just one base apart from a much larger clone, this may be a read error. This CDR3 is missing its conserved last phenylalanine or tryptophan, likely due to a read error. This chain's CDR3 is CSAGLVGTEAFL. The DNA for the CDR3 is TGCAGTGCCGGACTTGTTGGGACTGAAGCTTTCCTT. This rearrangement joins TRBV20-1 to TRBJ1-1; D is uncertain. Germline lookup yields CDR1 DFQATT and CDR2 SNEGSKA (reference sequence). V was clipped by 6 bases and J by 5 bases, with 13 bases between them. The CDR3 is 12 amino acids.

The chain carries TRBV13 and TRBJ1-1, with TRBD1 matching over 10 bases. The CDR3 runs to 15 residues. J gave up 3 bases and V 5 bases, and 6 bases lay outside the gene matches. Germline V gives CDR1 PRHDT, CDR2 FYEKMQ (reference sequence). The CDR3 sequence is CASSAPGQGYTEAFF. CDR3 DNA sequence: TGTGCCAGCAGCGCACCGGGACAGGGGTACACTGAAGCTTTCTTT. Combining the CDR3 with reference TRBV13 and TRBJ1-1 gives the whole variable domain AAGVIQSPRHLIKEKRETATLKCYPIPRHDTVYWYQQGPGQDPQFLISFYEKMQSDKGSIPDRFSAQQFSDYHSELNMSSLELGDSALYFCASSAPGQGYTEAFFGQGTRLTVV.

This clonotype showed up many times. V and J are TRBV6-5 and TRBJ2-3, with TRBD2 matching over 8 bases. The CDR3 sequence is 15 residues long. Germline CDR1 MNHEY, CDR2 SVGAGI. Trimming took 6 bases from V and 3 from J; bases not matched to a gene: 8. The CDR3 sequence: CASRFTSGGTDTQYF. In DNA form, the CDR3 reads TGTGCCAGCAGATTCACTAGCGGAGGGACAGATACGCAGTATTTT.

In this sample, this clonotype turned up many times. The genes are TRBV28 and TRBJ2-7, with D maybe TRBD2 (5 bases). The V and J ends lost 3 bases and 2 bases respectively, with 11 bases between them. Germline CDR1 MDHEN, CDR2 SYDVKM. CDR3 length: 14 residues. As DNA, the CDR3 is TGTGCCAGCAGTTTGGAGGCCACCACCTACGAGCAGTACTTC. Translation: CASSLEATTYEQYF.

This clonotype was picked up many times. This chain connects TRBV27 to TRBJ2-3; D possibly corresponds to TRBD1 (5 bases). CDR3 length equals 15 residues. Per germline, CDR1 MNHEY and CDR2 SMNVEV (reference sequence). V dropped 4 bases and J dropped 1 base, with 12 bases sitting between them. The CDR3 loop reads CASSSSRVGTDTQYF. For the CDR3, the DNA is TGTGCCAGCAGTTCATCCAGGGTTGGCACAGATACGCAGTATTTT.

In DNA form, the CDR3 reads TGTGCCAGCCAGAAGGCGGGGGGGCCTCACGAGCAGTACTTC. Protein product: CASQKAGGPHEQYF. This chain uses TRBV3-1 with TRBJ2-7, with 9 bases that match TRBD2. Losses at the gene ends were 8 bases for V and 5 bases for J; bases not matched to a gene: 10. The CDR3 totals 14 residues. Germline V lookup: CDR1 LGHDT, CDR2 YNNKEL (reference sequence).